Presented here are 14 T cell receptor beta chains from one specimen sequenced in a study of regulatory T cells in long-lasting Graves disease. Time point meaning: newly diagnosed GD, antithyroid drugs for less than 3 months. Preparation of the TCR library used RNA extracted from PBMCs. HTBI primers from iRepertoire and Arm-PCR of CDR3 regions yielded the TCR beta libraries. From the multiplex PCR reads, TCRdb called clonotypes with MiXCR, one entry per CDR3 protein. The repertoire consists of hundreds of thousands of distinct CDR3 sequences, with less than 20% occurring once and the leading ten covering 9.5% to 12%. This sample was shared with a second study, whose subject was T cells in Graves' hyperthyroidism and ophthalmopathy.

The starting material was peripheral blood mononuclear cells (PBMCs), obtained at new diagnosis, from a patient treated with antithyroid drugs. Receptors originate from a woman aged 30 to 39 with Graves disease.

This clonotype was seen ten or more times. V usage is TRBV3-1 and J usage is TRBJ2-3; D uncertain. Germline values: CDR1 LGHDT, CDR2 YNNKEL (reference sequence). V dropped 3 bases and J dropped 5 bases, with 9 bases sitting between them. This CDR3 is built from 13 residues. CDR3 sequence: CASSHVEEDTQYF. The CDR3 DNA reads as TGTGCCAGCAGCCACGTTGAAGAAGATACGCAGTATTTT.

The chain links TRBV20-1 to TRBJ2-7; 12 bases line up with TRBD2. V was clipped by 3 bases and J by 3 bases; unmatched bases: 9. Germline CDR1 is DFQATT and CDR2 is SNEGSKA (reference sequence). The CDR3 is 16 residues long. CDR3 DNA sequence: TGCAGTGCTAGTGTGCATACTAGCGGGAGGATCTACGAGCAGTACTTC. This encodes CSASVHTSGRIYEQYF.

This clonotype showed up just a few times. The chain uses TRBV5-1 and TRBJ1-2; D remains unclear. There are 14 residues in the CDR3. Germline CDR1 is SGHRS and CDR2 is YFSETQ. Between the trimmed V and J ends, which lost 0 bases and 4 bases, there was a span of 10 bases. CDR3 in amino acids: CASSLEGAGYGYTF. CDR3 in DNA: TGCGCCAGCAGCTTGGAGGGCGCGGGCTATGGCTACACCTTC. The whole variable domain, filled in from reference TRBV5-1 and TRBJ1-2, reads KAGVTQTPRYLIKTRGQQVTLSCSPISGHRSVSWYQQTPGQGLQFLFEYFSETQRNKGNFPGRFSGRQFSNSRSEMNVSTLELGDSALYLCASSLEGAGYGYTFGSGTRLTVV.

Comments on this clonotype: At one of its ends the junction is not consistent with the germline gene, which may arise from a read error. This chain connects TRBV2 to TRBJ2-7, with 10 bases matching TRBD1. The CDR3 has 14 residues. CDR1 and CDR2 (germline): SNHLY, FYNNEI. The CDR3 region is CAGKPGQGSSEQYF. The CDR3 DNA follows: TGTGCCGGAAAACCGGGACAGGGGTCCTCCGAGCAGTACTTC.

This clonotype was seen only a few times. The chain employs TRBV12-3 or TRBV12-4 and TRBJ1-5; 10 bases are shared with TRBD1. The CDR3 contains 15 residues. After removal of 6 bases from V and 7 bases from J, the junction contained 9 bases not matched to a gene. In nucleotides, the CDR3 is TGTGCCAGCAGCTCGGGACAGGGGATGTACCAGCCCCAGCATTTT. Translating it yields CASSSGQGMYQPQHF.

This clonotype was counted ten times or more. This chain joins TRBV13 and TRBJ2-1, with TRBD2 as a possible D gene (6 bases). CDR3 length equals 15 residues. V dropped 5 bases and J dropped 5 bases, with 16 bases sitting between them. Germline V gives CDR1 PRHDT, CDR2 FYEKMQ (reference sequence). The CDR3 nucleotides read TGTGCCAGCAGCCAGAGCGGGCTGGGGCACAATGAGCAGTTCTTC. Translating gives CASSQSGLGHNEQFF.

Comment on this clonotype: A read error may produce the germline difference seen at one junction end. V gene TRBV18 combines with J gene TRBJ2-7; TRBD1 or TRBD2 may be the D gene (5 bases each). CDR1 KGHSH and CDR2 LQKENI come from the germline V gene. There are 14 residues in the CDR3. The DNA of the CDR3 is TGTGCCAGCTCTCAAGGGGACGGCTCCTACGAGCAGTGCTTC. This translates into CASSQGDGSYEQCF.

This clonotype appeared a few times. This chain links TRBV7-9 with TRBJ2-3; D remains ambiguous. Per germline, CDR1 SEHNR and CDR2 FQNEAQ (reference sequence). Trimming removed 0 bases from V and 13 bases from J, with 17 bases in between. The CDR3 has 14 residues. CDR3 DNA sequence: TGTGCCAGCAGCTTAGCCCAAGGTGGGCGGCACGAGTATTTT. Translated: CASSLAQGGRHEYF. The full variable domain, rest sourced from reference TRBV7-9 and TRBJ2-3, is DTGVSQNPRHKITKRGQNVTFRCDPISEHNRLYWYRQTLGQGPEFLTYFQNEAQLEKSRLLSDRFSAERPKGSFSTLEIQRTEQGDSAMYLCASSLAQGGRHEYFGPGTRLTVL.

This clonotype was recorded at least ten times. The J gene is TRBJ2-1, the V gene TRBV20-1, with 7 nucleotides matching TRBD1. The junction had 8 bases not matched to a gene; V was cut back by 2 bases and J by 7 bases. The CDR3 is 14 residues long. CDR1 is DFQATT, CDR2 SNEGSKA, per germline (reference sequence). For the CDR3, the DNA is TGCAGTGCTAGAATACCGACAGGGCGTAATGAGCAGTTCTTC. Protein sequence: CSARIPTGRNEQFF.

This chain connects TRBV30 to TRBJ2-1, with D hard to call. The germline CDR1 and CDR2 sequences are GTSNPN and SVGIG (reference sequence). Trimming took off 5 bases at V and 0 bases at J, with 8 bases between the two ends. This CDR3 contains 13 residues. The CDR3 loop is CAWGPSSYNEQFF. As DNA, the CDR3 is TGTGCCTGGGGGCCGAGCTCCTACAATGAGCAGTTCTTC.

The sample holds many counts of this clonotype. The CDR3 DNA follows: TGCAGTGCCGTCGTAGCTAACTATGGCTACACCTTC. Residues: CSAVVANYGYTF. The J gene is TRBJ1-2, the V gene TRBV20-1, with no clear D. V lost 6 bases to trimming and J lost 0 bases, with 8 bases between them. The CDR3 runs to 12 residues. Germline V lookup: CDR1 DFQATT, CDR2 SNEGSKA (reference sequence).

This clonotype has ten or more counts. This chain connects TRBV24-1 to TRBJ2-1; 9 bases match TRBD2. The CDR3 is 17 residues long. V shed 2 bases, J shed 7 bases, and the junction held 11 bases outside the gene matches. Germline V gene sequence: CDR1 KGHDR, CDR2 SFDVKD. This CDR3 is CATSDSGAGGQGNEQFF. CDR3 nucleotides: TGTGCCACCAGTGATTCTGGAGCGGGAGGTCAGGGTAATGAGCAGTTCTTC.

This clonotype was found many times. The J gene is TRBJ2-7, the V gene TRBV28; TRBD2 matches 15 bases. Trimming took 4 bases from V and 4 from J; bases not matched to a gene: 5. The CDR3 consists of 16 residues. CDR1 is MDHEN, CDR2 SYDVKM, per germline. CDR3 residues: CASSSTGTSGRYEQYF. The CDR3, as DNA: TGTGCCAGCAGTTCAACCGGGACTAGCGGGAGGTACGAGCAGTACTTC.

This sequence joins TRBV5-1 and TRBJ2-1; TRBD2 might be the D (6 bases). The germline CDR1 and CDR2 sequences are SGHRS and YFSETQ. This CDR3 comprises 15 residues. V lost 1 base and J lost 5, with 13 bases in between. CDR3 DNA: TGCGCCAGCAGCTTGCGCGGGGATGCAGACAATGAGCAGTTCTTC. Amino acids: CASSLRGDADNEQFF.